This TCR beta chain originates from a study of blood T cell repertoires in COVID-19. Across the study: Specimens from acute and convalescent COVID-19 originated in the United States, Italy and Spain. PBMCs, B-cell-depleted T cells, or T cells provided the cDNA or gDNA that made up the material.

Germline CDR1 reads SGHVS; CDR2 reads FNYEAQ. V was pared by 2 bases and J by 5 bases, with 12 bases between. The CDR3 loop spans 14 amino acids. This table comes from immunoSEQ multiplex PCR, and its TCRdb copy is limited to in-frame clones, with some not included. The sample shows around 240,000 clones, 70% to 90% of them seen only once. Sequences were obtained from PBMCs or T cells enriched from blood (not recorded which). This chain links TRBV7-6 with TRBJ2-5; TRBD2 might be the D (6 bases). This TCR was recovered from a woman between 45 and 60 years old who had recovered from COVID-19. The CDR3 loop is CASSLNLGRETQYF. CDR3 bases: TGTGCCAGCAGCTTAAATCTTGGGAGGGAGACCCAGTACTTC.